Shown below are 15 T cell receptor beta chains from a single sample sequenced in a study of T cells in Graves' hyperthyroidism and ophthalmopathy. What was amplified from RNA transcripts were TCR beta CDR3 regions. With the HTBI primer set, the TCR CDR3 went through a first round of RT-PCR. TCRdb ran MiXCR on the multiplex PCR reads and lists one entry per CDR3 protein. The data show a few hundred thousand distinct CDR3 sequences, 15% to 20% seen once. Material for sequencing was blood. These receptors were obtained from a woman between 40 and 50 years old with Graves' ophthalmopathy.

In its sample, this clonotype was seen many times. The CDR3 DNA follows: TGTGCCAGCAGTTTTGGCTTGGGATCTGGCTACACCTTC. As protein: CASSFGLGSGYTF. The rearrangement uses TRBV12-3 or TRBV12-4 and TRBJ1-2; no firm D call. V was shortened by 3 bases and J by 7 bases, with 12 bases between the two germline ends. The CDR3 runs to 13 residues.

This clonotype was detected many times. The chain has TRBV2 and TRBJ1-3; 11 bases align to TRBD1. The germline V gene has CDR1 SNHLY and CDR2 FYNNEI. J gave up 0 bases and V 0 bases, and 4 bases lay outside the gene matches. CDR3 length: 18 amino acids. The CDR3 spells CASSEARTGGLSGNTIYF. The CDR3 bases are TGTGCCAGCAGTGAAGCGAGGACAGGGGGCCTCTCTGGAAACACCATATATTTT.

This clonotype was seen more than once but under ten times. The chain has TRBV4-1 and TRBJ1-3, with D uncertain. This CDR3 is 16 amino acids long. V was shortened by 0 bases and J by 0 bases, with 9 bases between the two germline ends. CDR1 and CDR2 (germline): MGHRA, YSYEKL. CDR3 residues: CASSQDPGLSGNTIYF. The CDR3 DNA sequence: TGCGCCAGCAGCCAAGACCCGGGCCTCTCTGGAAACACCATATATTTT.

About this clonotype: A read error may explain this, as a much larger clone is one base away. This rearrangement joins TRBV29-1 to TRBJ2-5; D remains ambiguous. CDR1 and CDR2 from the germline V gene are SQVTM and ANQGSEA. Trimming left V 8 bases short and J 2 bases short, with 15 bases between. The CDR3 is 13 amino acids. In nucleotides, the CDR3 is TGCAGCATTGGAGTGGGCGGTCAAGAGACCCAGTACTTC. This codes for CSIGVGGQETQYF.

This clonotype was detected ten times or more. V usage is TRBV6-2 or TRBV6-3 and J usage is TRBJ2-7; 9 bases map to TRBD2. Germline V gene data show CDR1 as MNHEY and CDR2 as SVGEGT. With 6 bases clipped from V and 1 base from J, the junction kept 10 bases outside the gene matches. The CDR3 contains 16 residues. The CDR3 is CASSRTSARGSYEQYF. For the CDR3, the DNA is TGTGCCAGCAGCCGGACTAGCGCACGTGGGTCCTACGAGCAGTACTTC.

This clonotype was detected many times. The chain uses TRBV12-3 or TRBV12-4 and TRBJ1-5, with 9 bases matching TRBD1. This CDR3 spans 16 amino acids. Unmatched junction bases numbered 8, after V lost 3 bases and J lost 5 bases. CDR3 nucleotide sequence: TGTGCCAGCAGTTTTAGGGGACAGGGTAGTCATCAGCCCCAGCATTTT. It encodes CASSFRGQGSHQPQHF.

There are many counts of this clonotype. The chain is built from TRBV29-1 and TRBJ2-5, with TRBD1 matching 7 bases. The germline V gene encodes CDR1 SQVTM and CDR2 ANQGSEA. The CDR3 extends over 16 amino acids. With V trimmed by 3 bases and J by 2 bases, 12 bases remained unmatched. The CDR3 is CSVDGKTGTLQETQYF. The CDR3 nucleotides read TGCAGCGTTGATGGCAAGACAGGGACCCTACAAGAGACCCAGTACTTC.

This clonotype was seen at least ten times. V is TRBV7-2 and J is TRBJ2-5; D gene unclear. Germline assignment: CDR1 SGHTA and CDR2 FQGNSA. Trimming stripped 2 bases from V and 5 bases from J, with 24 bases between. This CDR3 has 18 amino acids. The CDR3 DNA follows: TGTGCCAGCAGCTTATCGGGTAGTTTGGGAAACCGCCCGGAGACCCAGTACTTC. Amino acid sequence: CASSLSGSLGNRPETQYF.

A note on this clonotype: A much larger clone differs by one base, so this may be a read error. The chain combines TRBV29-1 with TRBJ1-1; 7 bases match TRBD1. This CDR3 has 14 residues. CDR1 is SQVTM and CDR2 is ANQGSEA in the germline V gene. The CDR3 region is CTVEATGANTEAFF. The CDR3 DNA reads as TGCACCGTTGAAGCCACAGGGGCGAACACTGAAGCTTTCTTT.

This clonotype was counted many times. The chain uses TRBV5-1 and TRBJ2-2; D is unclear. Germline loops: CDR1 SGHRS, CDR2 YFSETQ. Between the trimmed V and J ends, which lost 6 bases and 0 bases, there was a span of 9 bases. The CDR3 runs to 14 residues. CDR3 coding DNA: TGCGCCAGCAAATGGATGACGAACACCGGGGAGCTGTTTTTT. Residues: CASKWMTNTGELFF.

This clonotype showed up many times. The CDR3 DNA reads as TGTGCCAGCAGCTTAGTTTACAGGGGTGAGCAGTTCTTC. It specifies CASSLVYRGEQFF. V is TRBV7-2 and J is TRBJ2-1, with 7 nucleotides matching TRBD1. This CDR3 has 13 amino acids. Per germline, CDR1 SGHTA and CDR2 FQGNSA. The V and J ends lost 1 base and 9 bases, in that order; junction bases with no gene match: 3.

The chain couples TRBV19 to TRBJ1-6; tentative D call: TRBD1 (5 bases). V was clipped by 7 bases and J by 4 bases, with 14 bases between them. There are 15 residues in the CDR3. The germline V gene encodes CDR1 LNHDA and CDR2 SQIVND (reference sequence). CDR3 sequence reads: CASTIQDGYNSPLHF. In nucleotides, the CDR3 is TGTGCCAGTACCATACAGGACGGTTATAATTCACCCCTCCACTTT.

Many counts were recorded for this clonotype. V is TRBV27 and J is TRBJ1-1; TRBD1 agrees at 7 bases. Germline CDR1 MNHEY, CDR2 SMNVEV (reference sequence). The CDR3 has 15 amino acids. Trimming at V came to 6 bases and at J to 3 bases, leaving 10 bases not matched to a gene. CDR3 nucleotide sequence: TGTGCCAGCAGCTCTACGGCGACAGGGTACACTGAAGCTTTCTTT. Protein: CASSSTATGYTEAFF.

This clonotype was detected many times. This sequence may be a read error, since a much larger clone differs from it by one base. V gene TRBV20-1 combines with J gene TRBJ2-5; no firm D call. Germline values: CDR1 DFQATT, CDR2 SNEGSKA (reference sequence). The CDR3 is 12 amino acids. CDR3 amino acids: CGASFRLETQYF. In DNA, the CDR3 is TGCGGTGCTAGTTTCAGGTTGGAGACCCAGTACTTC.

This clonotype was seen repeatedly, ten times or more. The chain is built from TRBV10-3 and TRBJ1-1, with D perhaps matching TRBD1 (5 bases). The V end was cut by 6 bases, the J end by 8 bases, with 16 bases between. This CDR3 has 13 amino acids. The V gene's germline CDR1 is ENHRY and CDR2 SYGVKD. DNA of the CDR3: TGTGCCATCAGACAGACAGTCTTAGTGGAAGCTTTCTTT. As protein: CAIRQTVLVEAFF.